This TCR beta chain comes out of a study of identical twins (dated by TCRdb to 2016 to 2017). Broadly, across the study: To test whether fetal clonotypes persist, this study deep-sequenced TCR alpha and beta repertoires from monozygotic twins, from unrelated adults of various ages, and from cord blood. To rule out contamination, replicate twin experiments were performed at different times with different library preparation protocols.

The study at large found these results: Compared with coincidental sharing between unrelated individuals, out-of-frame TCR alpha sequences shared between twins showed an excess of sequences with low generation probability. Recombination models systematically underestimated out-of-frame TCR alpha sharing in monozygotic twins but agreed with sharing between unrelated individuals. Abundant cord blood beta clonotypes carried fewer insertions; young adult naive repertoires showed a weaker similar trend, while memory repertoires showed none. Zero-insertion analyses could be partly confounded by invariant T cells such as MAIT and iNKT, though diverse VJ usage argued against such confounding for most clonotypes. Because the same donors could not be followed over many years, the conclusions relied on cross-sectional statistical analysis. The excess sharing between twins in beta out-of-frame sequences was weaker because fewer shared sequences reduced the signal-to-noise ratio.

CDR1 MNHNY and CDR2 SVGAGI are derived from the germline V gene (reference sequence). V and J lose 6 bases and 2 bases, and a span of 11 bases separates them. The CDR3 sequence holds 13 residues, the cysteine and valine included. CDR3 DNA only is kept here, 39 bases in frame from base 1. To note about this clonotype: It has no known antigen specificity. One base away there is no much larger clone; base qualities are not given.

Libraries were made using 5' RACE. The instrument given in TCRdb is Illumina HiSeq 2000. Template switching added a universal primer binding site, and the final cDNA carried a unique molecular identifier that allowed TCR cDNA molecules to be counted accurately. Specific primers in the conserved constant-segment region were used to synthesize first-strand cDNA for TCR alpha and beta chains. To control for contamination, each cDNA library was double barcoded with a SMART-Mk sample barcode plus Illumina barcodes. TruSeq adapter sequences along with Illumina sample barcodes were introduced in two successive PCR steps. Sequencing of the TCR alpha and beta cDNA libraries was done on the Illumina HiSeq platform using custom primers. Regarding the original processing steps: Raw reads were processed with MiGEC to extract unique molecular identifiers, and MiXCR was used to determine CDR3 positions. For each individual, recombination models were inferred using an EM algorithm with the repgenHMM and IGoR tools. Shared clonotype analysis was performed with the tcR package in R, normalizing sharing by the product of cloneset sizes. To study raw recombination without the effects of thymic and clonal selection, out-of-frame nonproductive sequences were analyzed. TCRdb ran its own pipeline on the public reads, namely fastp trimming at Q25 and MiXCR clone calling, and kept in-frame beta chains. Entries are consolidated by CDR3 protein sequence, retaining the most common genes and DNA. TCRdb, not the authors, supplied the V and J calls. This sample gives nearly 250,000 distinct CDR3 sequences in total; 7% of them show up just once. The ten largest clones take up 3.6% of the sample.

Every donor in the study was a healthy Caucasian. Three pairs of female monozygotic twins, all aged roughly 18 to 29 years, made up the twin cohort. Using Miltenyi CD45RO+ enrichment and human naive T-cell isolation kits, memory (CD45RO+) and naive T cells were isolated from PBMC. The same sample was also studied in work on yellow fever vaccine responses in identical twins. According to the second study: According to the authors, the vaccine-induced T cell response in identical twins seemed to be partly convergent and partly specific to each individual. Focusing on identical twins, the study followed the T cell clones that responded to the vaccine, and did so with precision.

The sequenced sample was memory (CD45RO+) T cells sorted from blood. This sample's cell subset or site label indicates: CD45RO+ enriched T cells. The receptor's source is a woman aged 18-29 years in good health. This receptor chain uses TRBV6-6 and TRBJ2-7; TRBD1 is possibly the D segment (6 matching bases). The CDR3: CASRSGQAYEQYV. The sequenced DNA is TGTGCCAGCAGATCGGGACAAGCCTACGAGCAGTACGTC.